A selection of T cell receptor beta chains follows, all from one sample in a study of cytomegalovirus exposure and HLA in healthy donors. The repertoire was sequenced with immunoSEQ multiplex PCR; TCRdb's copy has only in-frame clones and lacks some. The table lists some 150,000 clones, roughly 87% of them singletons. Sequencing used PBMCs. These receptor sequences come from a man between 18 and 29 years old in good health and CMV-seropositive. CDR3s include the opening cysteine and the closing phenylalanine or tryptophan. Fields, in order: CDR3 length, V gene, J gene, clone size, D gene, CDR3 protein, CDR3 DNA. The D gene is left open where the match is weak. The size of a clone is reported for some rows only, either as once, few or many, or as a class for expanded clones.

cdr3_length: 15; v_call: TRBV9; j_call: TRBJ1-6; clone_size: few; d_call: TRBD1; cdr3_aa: CASSPTDRGGSPLHF; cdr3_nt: TGTGCCAGCAGCCCGACCGACAGGGGAGGTTCACCCCTCCACTTT
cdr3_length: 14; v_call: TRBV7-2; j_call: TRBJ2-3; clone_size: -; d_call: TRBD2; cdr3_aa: CASSRGGRTDTQYF; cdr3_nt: TGTGCCAGCAGCCGGGGCGGGAGAACAGATACGCAGTATTTT
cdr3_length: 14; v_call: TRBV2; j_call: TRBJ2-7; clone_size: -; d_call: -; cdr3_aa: CASRKQGKGYEQYF; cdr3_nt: TGTGCCAGCAGGAAACAGGGTAAGGGGTACGAGCAGTACTTC
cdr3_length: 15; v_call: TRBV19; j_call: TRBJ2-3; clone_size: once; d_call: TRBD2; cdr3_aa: CASERLAGSTDTQYF; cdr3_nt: TGTGCCAGCGAAAGACTAGCGGGTAGCACAGATACGCAGTATTTT
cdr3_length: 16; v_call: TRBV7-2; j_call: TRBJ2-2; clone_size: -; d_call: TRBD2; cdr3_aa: CASSLAGGSATGELFF; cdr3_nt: TGTGCCAGCAGCTTAGCGGGAGGGAGTGCGACCGGGGAGCTGTTTTTT
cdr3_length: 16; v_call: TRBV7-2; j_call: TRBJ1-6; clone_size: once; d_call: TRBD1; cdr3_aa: CASSTYRGPYNSPLHF; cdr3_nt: TGTGCCAGCAGTACTTACAGGGGTCCCTATAATTCACCCCTCCACTTT
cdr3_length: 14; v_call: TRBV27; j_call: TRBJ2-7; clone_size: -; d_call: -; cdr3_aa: CASSRGQTGYEQYF; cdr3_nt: TGTGCCAGCAGTCGCGGACAGACGGGATACGAGCAGTACTTC
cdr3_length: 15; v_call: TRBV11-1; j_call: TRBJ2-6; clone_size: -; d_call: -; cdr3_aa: CASTGGSYGANVLTF; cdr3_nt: TGTGCCAGCACCGGAGGGTCTTACGGGGCCAACGTCCTGACTTTC
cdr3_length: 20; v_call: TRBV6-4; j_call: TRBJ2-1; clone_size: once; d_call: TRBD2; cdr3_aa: CASSTLKGLAGENSYNEQFF; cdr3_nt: TGTGCCAGCAGTACACTTAAGGGACTAGCGGGAGAGAACTCCTACAATGAGCAGTTCTTC
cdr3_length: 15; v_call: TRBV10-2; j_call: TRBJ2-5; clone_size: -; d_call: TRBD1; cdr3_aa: CASSPGQGIGETQYF; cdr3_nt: TGCGCCAGCAGTCCGGGACAGGGGATCGGGGAGACCCAGTACTTC
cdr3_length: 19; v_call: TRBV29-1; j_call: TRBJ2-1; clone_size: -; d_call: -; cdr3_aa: CSVEGSGPGPQISYNEQFF; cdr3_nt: TGCAGCGTTGAAGGATCTGGGCCAGGGCCGCAAATCTCCTACAATGAGCAGTTCTTC
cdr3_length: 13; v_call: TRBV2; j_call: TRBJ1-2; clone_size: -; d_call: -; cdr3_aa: CASSRPGIYGYTF; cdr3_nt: TGTGCCAGCAGTCGACCGGGAATCTATGGCTACACCTTC
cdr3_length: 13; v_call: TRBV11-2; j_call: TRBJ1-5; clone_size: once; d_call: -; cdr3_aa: CASSLAGNQPQHF; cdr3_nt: TGTGCCAGCAGCTTAGCCGGCAATCAGCCCCAGCATTTT
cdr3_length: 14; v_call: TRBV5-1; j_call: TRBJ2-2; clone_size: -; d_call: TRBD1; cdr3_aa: CASSLGQGAGELFF; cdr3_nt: TGCGCCAGCAGCTTGGGACAGGGCGCCGGGGAGCTGTTTTTT
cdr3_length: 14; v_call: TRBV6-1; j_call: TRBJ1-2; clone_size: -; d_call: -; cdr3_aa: CASSEAETGRGYTF; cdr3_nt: TGTGCCAGCAGTGAAGCGGAGACAGGAAGGGGCTACACCTTC
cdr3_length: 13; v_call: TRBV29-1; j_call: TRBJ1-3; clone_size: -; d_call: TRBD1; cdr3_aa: CSVTKGASNTIYF; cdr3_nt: TGCAGCGTTACAAAGGGGGCCAGTAACACCATATATTTT
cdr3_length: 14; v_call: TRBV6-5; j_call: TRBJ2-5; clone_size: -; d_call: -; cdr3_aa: CASSPQGPQETQYF; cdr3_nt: TGTGCCAGCAGTCCACAGGGCCCCCAAGAGACCCAGTACTTC
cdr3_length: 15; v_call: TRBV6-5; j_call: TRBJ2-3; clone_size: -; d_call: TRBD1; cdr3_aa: CASNRGQGLTDTQYF; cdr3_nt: TGTGCCAGCAACCGGGGACAGGGCCTCACAGATACGCAGTATTTT
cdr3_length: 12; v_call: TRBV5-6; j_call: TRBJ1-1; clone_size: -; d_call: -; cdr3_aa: CASSGLTAGAFF; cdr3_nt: TGTGCCAGCAGCGGCCTGACAGCGGGAGCTTTCTTT
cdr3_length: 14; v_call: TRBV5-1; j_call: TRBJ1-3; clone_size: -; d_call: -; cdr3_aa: CASSLSSSGNTIYF; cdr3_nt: TGCGCCAGCAGCTTGTCCAGCTCTGGAAACACCATATATTTT
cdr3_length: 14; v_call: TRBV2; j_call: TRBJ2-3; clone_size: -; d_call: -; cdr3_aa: CASKASASTDTQYF; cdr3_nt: TGTGCCAGTAAAGCCAGCGCTAGCACAGATACGCAGTATTTT
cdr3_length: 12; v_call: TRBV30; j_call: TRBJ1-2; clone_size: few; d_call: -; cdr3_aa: CAWSGASSGYTF; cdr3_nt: TGTGCCTGGAGTGGGGCCTCGAGTGGCTACACCTTC
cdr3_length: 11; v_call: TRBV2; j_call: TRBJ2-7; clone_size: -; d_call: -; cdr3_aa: CASSWAYEQYF; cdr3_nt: TGTGCCAGCAGTTGGGCTTACGAGCAGTACTTC
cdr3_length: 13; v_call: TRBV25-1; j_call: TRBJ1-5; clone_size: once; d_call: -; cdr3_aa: CASSREGAQPQHF; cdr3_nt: TGTGCCAGCAGCAGGGAGGGCGCTCAGCCCCAGCATTTT
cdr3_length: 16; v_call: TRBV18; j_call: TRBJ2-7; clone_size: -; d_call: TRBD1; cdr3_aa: CASSPSRQGGTYEQYF; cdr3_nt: TGTGCCAGCTCACCATCGCGACAGGGGGGAACCTACGAGCAGTACTTC
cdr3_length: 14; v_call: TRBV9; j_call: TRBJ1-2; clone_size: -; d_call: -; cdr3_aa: CASSVAGEFYGYTF; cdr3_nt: TGTGCCAGCAGCGTAGCAGGGGAGTTCTATGGCTACACCTTC
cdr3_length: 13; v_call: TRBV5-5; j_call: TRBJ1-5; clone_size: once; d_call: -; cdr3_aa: CASSFRTNQPQHF; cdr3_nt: TGTGCCAGCAGCTTTCGAACTAATCAGCCCCAGCATTTT
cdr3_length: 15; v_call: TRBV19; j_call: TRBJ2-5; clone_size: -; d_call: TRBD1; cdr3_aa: CASTSAGGTVETQYF; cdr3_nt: TGTGCCAGTACCTCGGCAGGGGGCACGGTAGAGACCCAGTACTTC
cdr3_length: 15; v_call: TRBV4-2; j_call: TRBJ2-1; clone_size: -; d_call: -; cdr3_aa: CASSQDIPAYNEQFF; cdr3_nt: TGTGCCAGCAGCCAAGATATTCCGGCCTACAATGAGCAGTTCTTC
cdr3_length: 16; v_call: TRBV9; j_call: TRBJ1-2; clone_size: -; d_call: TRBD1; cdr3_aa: CASSTQTGFDGYGYTF; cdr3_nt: TGTGCCAGCAGCACTCAGACAGGGTTTGATGGCTATGGCTACACCTTC
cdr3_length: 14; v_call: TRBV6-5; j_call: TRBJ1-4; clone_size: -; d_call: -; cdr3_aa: CASRRRRDSEKLFF; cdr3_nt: TGTGCCAGCAGACGACGTCGGGATTCTGAAAAACTGTTTTTT
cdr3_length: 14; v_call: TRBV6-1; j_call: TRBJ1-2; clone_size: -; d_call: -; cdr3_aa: CASSGWAGTNGYTF; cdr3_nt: TGTGCCAGCAGTGGGTGGGCCGGAACGAACGGCTACACCTTC
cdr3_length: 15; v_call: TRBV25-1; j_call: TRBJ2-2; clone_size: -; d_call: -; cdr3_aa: CASSEWGQGTGELFF; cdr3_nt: TGTGCCAGCAGTGAATGGGGGCAGGGGACCGGGGAGCTGTTTTTT
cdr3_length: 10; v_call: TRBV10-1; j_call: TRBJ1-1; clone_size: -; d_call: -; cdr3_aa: CASSTREAFF; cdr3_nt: TGCGCCAGCAGCACGAGGGAAGCTTTCTTT
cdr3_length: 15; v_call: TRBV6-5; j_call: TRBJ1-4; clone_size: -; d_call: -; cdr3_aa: CASSNRQTTNEKLFF; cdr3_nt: TGTGCCAGCAGTAACCGACAGACAACTAATGAAAAACTGTTTTTT
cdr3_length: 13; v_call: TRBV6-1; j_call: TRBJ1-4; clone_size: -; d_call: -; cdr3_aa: CASSRTDNEKLFF; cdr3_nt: TGTGCCAGCAGCCGGACTGATAATGAAAAACTGTTTTTT
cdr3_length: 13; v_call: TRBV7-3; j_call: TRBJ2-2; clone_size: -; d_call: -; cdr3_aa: CASSRESTGELFF; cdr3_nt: TGTGCCAGCAGCCGAGAGAGCACCGGGGAGCTGTTTTTT
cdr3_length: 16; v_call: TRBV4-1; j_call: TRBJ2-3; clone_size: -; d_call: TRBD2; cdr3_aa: CASSQGASGSFDTQYF; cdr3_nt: TGCGCCAGCAGCCAAGGGGCTAGCGGGAGTTTCGATACGCAGTATTTT
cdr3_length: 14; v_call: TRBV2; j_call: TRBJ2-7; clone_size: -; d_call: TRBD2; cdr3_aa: CASSESGRSLKQYF; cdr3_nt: TGTGCCAGCAGTGAAAGCGGGAGGTCCCTGAAGCAGTACTTC
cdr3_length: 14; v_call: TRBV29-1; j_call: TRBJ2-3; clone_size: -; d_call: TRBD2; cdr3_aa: CSVSLAGHTDTQYF; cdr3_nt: TGCAGCGTGTCCCTAGCGGGGCACACAGATACGCAGTATTTT
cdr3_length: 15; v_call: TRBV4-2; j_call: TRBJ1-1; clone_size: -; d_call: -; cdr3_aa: CASSQGGVRDVEAFF; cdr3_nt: TGTGCCAGCAGCCAAGGGGGGGTCAGGGACGTTGAAGCTTTCTTT
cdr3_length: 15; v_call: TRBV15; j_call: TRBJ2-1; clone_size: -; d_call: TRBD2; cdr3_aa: CATSPGGRSYNEQFF; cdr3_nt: TGTGCCACCAGCCCGGGCGGGAGGTCCTACAATGAGCAGTTCTTC
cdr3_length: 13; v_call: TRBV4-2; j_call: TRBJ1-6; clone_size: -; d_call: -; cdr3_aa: CASSPGGRSPLHF; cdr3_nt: TGTGCCAGCAGCCCAGGTGGTAGGTCACCCCTCCACTTT
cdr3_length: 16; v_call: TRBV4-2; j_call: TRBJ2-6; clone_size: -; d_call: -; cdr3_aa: CASSQDEGAGANVLTF; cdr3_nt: TGTGCCAGCAGCCAAGATGAGGGAGCGGGGGCCAACGTCCTGACTTTC
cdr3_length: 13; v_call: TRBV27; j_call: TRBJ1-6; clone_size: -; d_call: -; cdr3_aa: CASRGVGNSPLHF; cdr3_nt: TGTGCCAGCAGAGGGGTAGGGAATTCACCCCTCCACTTT
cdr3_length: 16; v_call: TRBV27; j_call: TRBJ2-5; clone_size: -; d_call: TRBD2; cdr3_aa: CASSSTSGGNQETQYF; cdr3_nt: TGTGCCAGCAGTTCCACTAGCGGGGGGAACCAAGAGACCCAGTACTTC
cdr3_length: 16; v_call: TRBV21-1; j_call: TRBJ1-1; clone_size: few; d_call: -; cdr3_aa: CASSNVRTGDNTEAFF; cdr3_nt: TGTGCCAGCAGCAACGTCCGGACAGGGGATAACACTGAAGCTTTCTTT
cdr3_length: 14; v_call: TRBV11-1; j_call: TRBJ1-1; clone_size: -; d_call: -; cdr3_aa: CASSLGGGGTEAFF; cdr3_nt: TGTGCCAGCAGCTTAGGAGGGGGTGGGACTGAAGCTTTCTTT
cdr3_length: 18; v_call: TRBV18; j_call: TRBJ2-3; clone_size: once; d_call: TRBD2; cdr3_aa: CASSPSYMASGFTDTQYF; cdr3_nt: TGTGCCAGCTCACCAAGTTATATGGCTAGCGGGTTCACAGATACGCAGTATTTT
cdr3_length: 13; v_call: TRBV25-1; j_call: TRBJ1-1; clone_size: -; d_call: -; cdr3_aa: CASSENMPAEAFF; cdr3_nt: TGTGCCAGCAGTGAAAACATGCCAGCTGAAGCTTTCTTT
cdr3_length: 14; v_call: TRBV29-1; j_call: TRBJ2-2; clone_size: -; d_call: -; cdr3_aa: CSVGDYPNTGELFF; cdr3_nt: TGCAGCGTTGGTGACTACCCGAACACCGGGGAGCTGTTTTTT
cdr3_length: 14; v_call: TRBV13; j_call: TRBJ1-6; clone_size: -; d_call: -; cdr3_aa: CASSPDQPGGPLHF; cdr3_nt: TGTGCCAGCAGCCCTGACCAACCCGGGGGACCCCTCCACTTT
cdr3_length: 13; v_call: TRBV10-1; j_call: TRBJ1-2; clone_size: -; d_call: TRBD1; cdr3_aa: CASSRTGGYGYTF; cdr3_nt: TGCGCCAGCAGTCGGACAGGGGGCTATGGCTACACCTTC
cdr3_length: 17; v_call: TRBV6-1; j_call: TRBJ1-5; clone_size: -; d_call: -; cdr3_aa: CASSVQGVPISNQPQHF; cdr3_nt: TGTGCCAGCAGTGTGCAGGGCGTCCCAATTAGCAATCAGCCCCAGCATTTT
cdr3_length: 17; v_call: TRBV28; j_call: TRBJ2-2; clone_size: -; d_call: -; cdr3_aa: CASRLDTTFLNTGELFF; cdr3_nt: TGTGCCAGCAGGCTGGACACAACTTTTTTGAACACCGGGGAGCTGTTTTTT
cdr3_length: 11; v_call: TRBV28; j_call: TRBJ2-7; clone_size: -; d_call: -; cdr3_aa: CASSLGVEQYF; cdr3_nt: TGTGCCAGCTCCCTCGGGGTCGAGCAGTACTTC